These 24 T cell receptor beta chains originate from one sample sequenced in a study of OX40 agonist ivuxolimab in advanced cancers. Assay used: immunoSEQ multiplex PCR; TCRdb lists only in-frame clones, some missing. Among tens of thousands of clones listed, more than 75% were seen once. Sequenced material: CD4+ or CD8+ T cells sorted from blood, taken in a trial of the OX40 agonist ivuxolimab. All receptors come from an adult with an advanced solid tumor such as melanoma, head and neck, liver or kidney cancer.

This chain joins TRBV5-1 and TRBJ2-7, with unresolved D. Germline assignment: CDR1 SGHRS and CDR2 YFSETQ. V lost 1 base and J lost 5, with 10 bases in between. CDR3 length equals 13 residues. The CDR3 loop is CASSLWARDEQYF. The DNA of the CDR3 is TGCGCCAGCAGCTTGTGGGCCCGGGACGAGCAGTACTTC. The full variable domain, in which reference TRBV5-1 and TRBJ2-7 provide the parts outside the CDR3, is KAGVTQTPRYLIKTRGQQVTLSCSPISGHRSVSWYQQTPGQGLQFLFEYFSETQRNKGNFPGRFSGRQFSNSRSEMNVSTLELGDSALYLCASSLWARDEQYFGPGTRLTVT.

The CDR3: CASSTTTGSQQYF. CDR3 sequence (DNA): TGTGCCAGCAGCACCACTACAGGGAGTCAGCAGTACTTC. The chain carries TRBV9 and TRBJ2-7, with D possibly being TRBD1 (6 bases). V gave up 4 bases and J gave up 8 bases, with 16 bases separating them. This CDR3 region has 13 residues. From germline, CDR1 is SGDLS and CDR2 YYNGEE. The variable domain in full, completed from reference TRBV9 and TRBJ2-7, reads DSGVTQTPKHLITATGQRVTLRCSPRSGDLSVYWYQQSLDQGLQFLIQYYNGEERAKGNILERFSAQQFPDLHSELNLSSLELGDSALYFCASSTTTGSQQYFGPGTRLTVT.

This rearrangement joins TRBV6-5 to TRBJ1-1, with a tentative D call TRBD1 (6 bases). The germline CDR1 and CDR2 sequences are MNHEY and SVGAGI. This CDR3 comprises 12 residues. Trimming removed 2 bases from V and 10 bases from J, with 11 bases in between. The CDR3 here is CASSYPTGTAFF. CDR3 nucleotide sequence: TGTGCCAGCAGTTACCCTACAGGGACAGCTTTCTTT.

The chain couples TRBV10-3 to TRBJ1-2; weak D call: TRBD1 (5 bases). Per germline, CDR1 ENHRY and CDR2 SYGVKD. The CDR3 has 13 residues. The V and J ends lost 7 bases and 3 bases respectively, with 12 bases between them. CDR3 nucleotides: TGTGCCATCAACTTTGGCAGGGACTATGGCTACACCTTC. This translates into CAINFGRDYGYTF.

This chain joins TRBV11-3 and TRBJ2-3; D assignment may be TRBD1 or TRBD2 (5 bases each). The V end was cut by 4 bases, the J end by 5 bases, with 16 bases between. Germline values: CDR1 SGHNT, CDR2 YENEEA. This CDR3 is 15 amino acids long. DNA for the CDR3: TGTGCCAGCAGCTCCTGGGTGGGAGACAGAGATACGCAGTATTTT. Translation gives CASSSWVGDRDTQYF.

The J gene is TRBJ2-1, the V gene TRBV30; 7 bases match TRBD1. Germline V lookup: CDR1 GTSNPN, CDR2 SVGIG (reference sequence). The CDR3 runs 20 residues. V dropped 2 bases and J dropped 0; count of bases not matched to a gene: 19. This CDR3 is CAWSTIGTAELISSYNEQFF. The CDR3 DNA is TGTGCCTGGAGTACAATTGGGACAGCCGAGCTGATAAGCTCCTACAATGAGCAGTTCTTC.

A few counts support this clone. V usage is TRBV18 and J usage is TRBJ2-1; TRBD1 aligns across 11 bases. CDR1 and CDR2 (germline): KGHSH, LQKENI. Trimming at V came to 6 bases and at J to 6 bases, leaving 1 base not matched to a gene. The CDR3 sequence is 13 residues long. The CDR3 bases are TGTGCCAGCTCCGGGACAGGGGGCAATGAGCAGTTCTTC. Translation gives CASSGTGGNEQFF.

The chain links TRBV14 to TRBJ2-7; the D gene could be TRBD1 or TRBD2 (7 bases each). The V gene's germline CDR1 is SGHDN and CDR2 FVKESK. V lost 0 bases, J lost 4 bases, and 19 bases lay in between. The CDR3 is 17 residues long. The DNA for the CDR3 is TGTGCCAGCAGCCAAGATCTTGGGGAGGGGGCATCTTACGAGCAGTACTTC. Its protein product is CASSQDLGEGASYEQYF.

This clone was observed a handful of times. The gene calls are TRBV28 and TRBJ1-5; D might be TRBD1 (5 bases). From germline, CDR1 is MDHEN and CDR2 SYDVKM. V dropped 9 bases and J dropped 5 bases, with 11 bases sitting between them. The CDR3 totals 12 residues. CDR3 loop: CASGGSDQPQHF. The CDR3 nucleotides are TGTGCCAGTGGGGGGTCTGATCAGCCCCAGCATTTT.

This chain joins TRBV7-8 and TRBJ1-1; 8 bases align to TRBD1. CDR1 is SGHVS, CDR2 FQNEAQ, per germline. The CDR3 sequence is 16 residues long. V dropped 5 bases and J dropped 1; count of bases not matched to a gene: 9. The chain's CDR3 is CASSLSNRGRNTEAFF. Here the CDR3 DNA reads TGTGCCAGCAGCCTAAGTAACAGGGGGAGGAACACTGAAGCTTTCTTT.

In regard to this clone: One end of the junction does not line up with germline, which may come from a read error. Here the CDR3 DNA reads TGCAGTGCAAGAGACAGGGACGAGCAGTACTTC. Protein sequence: CSARDRDEQYF. The V and J genes are TRBV20-1 and TRBJ2-7; 7 nucleotides line up with TRBD1. CDR1 and CDR2 (germline): DFQATT, SNEGSKA (reference sequence). The length of the CDR3 is 11 residues.

The chain employs TRBV7-2 and TRBJ2-7, with D possibly being TRBD1 (5 bases). The CDR3 loop spans 14 amino acids. Trimming took off 2 bases at V and 4 bases at J, with 12 bases between the two ends. Per germline, CDR1 SGHTA and CDR2 FQGNSA. CDR3 region: CASSLSRDRYEQYF. CDR3 nucleotide sequence: TGTGCCAGCAGCTTAAGCAGGGATCGGTACGAGCAGTACTTC.

The chain combines TRBV7-8 with TRBJ1-1; TRBD1 is a possible D gene (6 bases). The CDR3 totals 15 residues. V was clipped by 7 bases and J by 1 base, with 16 bases between them. Germline CDR1 is SGHVS and CDR2 is FQNEAQ. CDR3 region: CASIAFRGKNTEAFF. CDR3 sequence (DNA): TGTGCCAGCATCGCATTCAGGGGAAAGAACACTGAAGCTTTCTTT.

The CDR3 coding sequence is TGCGCCAGCAGCCAGCGGGGGAGTCGAGGCAGGGATACGCAGTATTTT. The encoded protein is CASSQRGSRGRDTQYF. The V and J genes are TRBV4-3 and TRBJ2-3; 7 bases are a match to TRBD2. The trim removed 3 bases at V and 6 bases at J, leaving 12 bases unmatched. Germline CDR1 and CDR2: LGHNA and YSLEER. The CDR3 has 16 residues.

The chain couples TRBV5-1 to TRBJ2-7, with 7 bases matching TRBD2. The CDR3 extends over 13 amino acids. Germline V gene lookup returns CDR1 SGHRS and CDR2 YFSETQ. The J segment lost 3 bases and the V segment lost 4 bases, leaving 4 bases of the junction unmatched. This CDR3 is CASSPRTSYEQYF. The DNA of the CDR3 is TGCGCCAGCAGCCCTCGGACTAGCTACGAGCAGTACTTC.

The chain is built from TRBV28 and TRBJ1-2; D unresolved. This CDR3 is built from 14 residues. V lost 2 bases and J lost 7, with 14 bases in between. Germline-derived CDR1 and CDR2 are MDHEN and SYDVKM. CDR3 sequence: CASSLNKPAGGYTF. CDR3 sequence (DNA): TGTGCCAGCAGTTTAAACAAACCAGCGGGTGGCTACACCTTC.

This rearrangement joins TRBV19 to TRBJ1-2, with 10 bases fitting TRBD1. Germline lookup yields CDR1 LNHDA and CDR2 SQIVND (reference sequence). The V segment lost 2 bases and the J segment 2 bases; nucleotides outside the gene matches: 2. The CDR3 has 15 residues. CDR3 DNA sequence: TGTGCCAGTAGTATACGGACAGGGGGAAACTATGGCTACACCTTC. Amino acids: CASSIRTGGNYGYTF.

V and J are TRBV6-5 and TRBJ1-5; D possibly corresponds to TRBD1 (5 bases). The germline CDR1 and CDR2 sequences are MNHEY and SVGAGI. V gave up 4 bases and J gave up 2 bases, with 9 bases separating them. This CDR3 contains 14 residues. Here the CDR3 reads CASSFRGGNQPQHF. The CDR3 region has the DNA TGTGCCAGCAGTTTTCGAGGGGGCAATCAGCCCCAGCATTTT.

The chain carries TRBV19 and TRBJ2-5; TRBD2 is a possible D gene (6 bases). The germline V gene encodes CDR1 LNHDA and CDR2 SQIVND (reference sequence). Trimming took 3 bases from V and 4 from J, leaving 9 bases between them. CDR3 length equals 13 residues. CDR3 sequence: CASSIIGRETQYF. Here the CDR3 DNA reads TGTGCCAGTAGTATTATCGGGAGAGAGACCCAGTACTTC.

J is TRBJ1-6 and V is TRBV6-1, with a tentative D call TRBD1 (6 bases). CDR1 and CDR2 (germline): MNHNS, SASEGT. This CDR3 comprises 14 residues. V was clipped by 6 bases and J by 12 bases, with 18 bases between them. The CDR3 DNA sequence: TGTGCCAGCAGGATAACCGGGACAACTGAACCCCTCCACTTT. This codes for CASRITGTTEPLHF.

The chain carries TRBV19 and TRBJ2-1; D could derive from TRBD1 or TRBD2 (5 bases each). The CDR3 extends over 16 amino acids. Looked up from germline, CDR1 is LNHDA and CDR2 is SQIVND (reference sequence). V gave up 4 bases and J gave up 1 base, with 14 bases separating them. The CDR3 region is CASSTLLGVSYNEQFF. In nucleotides, the CDR3 is TGTGCCAGTAGTACCCTACTAGGGGTATCCTACAATGAGCAGTTCTTC.

This rearrangement joins TRBV5-6 to TRBJ2-1; D may correspond to TRBD1 or TRBD2 (5 bases each). Germline V gene lookup returns CDR1 SGHDT and CDR2 YYEEEE. The germline V and J ends were trimmed by 4 bases and 4 bases, with 24 bases remaining between them. The CDR3 has 18 residues. The CDR3 reads CASSRLGMGVGDYNEQFF. Here the CDR3 DNA reads TGTGCCAGCAGCCGCTTGGGTATGGGAGTGGGGGATTACAATGAGCAGTTCTTC.

The rearrangement uses TRBV6-5 and TRBJ2-1, with 10 positions matching TRBD2. With V trimmed by 2 bases and J by 13 bases, 11 bases remained unmatched. CDR1 and CDR2 (germline): MNHEY, SVGAGI. This CDR3 is built from 15 residues. CDR3 DNA: TGTGCCAGCAGTTACAATCCCCTAGCGGGAGCGGTCCAGTTCTTC. The encoded protein is CASSYNPLAGAVQFF.

This clone appeared a single time. The V gene is TRBV6-5, the J gene TRBJ2-7; perhaps D is TRBD1 or TRBD2 (5 bases each). V was trimmed by 0 bases and J by 0 bases, leaving 12 bases between them. CDR1 and CDR2 from the germline V gene are MNHEY and SVGAGI. The CDR3 is 16 residues long. CDR3 nucleotide sequence: TGTGCCAGCAGTTACTCGAGCGGTGGGGGCTCCTACGAGCAGTACTTC. Encoded protein: CASSYSSGGGSYEQYF.